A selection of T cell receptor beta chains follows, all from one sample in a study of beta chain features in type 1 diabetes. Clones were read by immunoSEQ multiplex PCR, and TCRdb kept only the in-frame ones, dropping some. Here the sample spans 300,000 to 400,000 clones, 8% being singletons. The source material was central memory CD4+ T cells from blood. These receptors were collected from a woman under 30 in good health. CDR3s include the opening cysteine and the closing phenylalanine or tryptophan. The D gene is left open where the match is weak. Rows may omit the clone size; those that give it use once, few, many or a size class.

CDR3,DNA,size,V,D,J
CASSQGYGELFF,TGTGCCAGCAGCCAAGGTTACGGGGAGCTGTTTTTT,few,TRBV5-4,-,TRBJ2-2
CASSATTANYGYTF,TGTGCCAGCAGTGCGACAACAGCTAACTATGGCTACACCTTC,few,TRBV25-1,-,TRBJ1-2
CASSPLGGPEFF,TGCGCCAGCAGCCCCCTGGGGGGGCCGGAGTTCTTC,few,TRBV4-3,-,TRBJ2-1
CASIRTGGTEAFF,TGTGCCAGCATTCGGACAGGGGGCACTGAAGCTTTCTTT,-,TRBV2,TRBD1,TRBJ1-1
CSVGDRAYEQYF,TGCAGCGTCGGGGACAGAGCCTACGAGCAGTACTTC,few,TRBV29-1,TRBD1,TRBJ2-7
CASSYGTFPYEQYF,TGTGCCAGCAGCTACGGGACCTTCCCCTACGAGCAGTACTTC,few,TRBV7-9,-,TRBJ2-7
CASRGQGFSNQPQHF,TGTGCCAGCAGGGGACAGGGTTTTAGCAATCAGCCCCAGCATTTT,-,TRBV28,TRBD1,TRBJ1-5
CASSSTYEQYF,TGCGCCAGCAGCTCGACATACGAGCAGTACTTC,-,TRBV5-1,-,TRBJ2-7
CASSVGLASLGTDTQYF,TGTGCCAGCAGCGTAGGGCTGGCCTCCTTAGGCACAGATACGCAGTATTTT,few,TRBV9,-,TRBJ2-3
CASSEPGLSLNEQFF,TGTGCCAGCAGTGAGCCGGGACTCAGTCTCAATGAGCAGTTCTTC,-,TRBV25-1,-,TRBJ2-1
CASSRSGVGTDTQYF,TGCGCCAGCAGCAGGTCGGGAGTGGGCACAGATACGCAGTATTTT,-,TRBV5-1,-,TRBJ2-3
CATSKNREGSTEAFF,TGTGCCACCAGCAAAAACAGGGAAGGGTCCACTGAAGCTTTCTTT,-,TRBV15,-,TRBJ1-1
CASSPGGAGANVLTF,TGTGCCAGCAGCCCAGGGGGCGCTGGGGCCAACGTCCTGACTTTC,-,TRBV7-3,TRBD1,TRBJ2-6
CATQKGALRVSGYTF,TGTGCCACCCAGAAGGGGGCTCTACGAGTAAGCGGCTACACCTTC,many,TRBV28,TRBD1,TRBJ1-2
CASSTGTSTDTQYF,TGTGCCAGCAGTACGGGAACTAGCACAGATACGCAGTATTTT,few,TRBV6-5,-,TRBJ2-3
CASKRLATSTYNEQFF,TGTGCCAGCAAACGGTTGGCCACTAGCACGTACAATGAGCAGTTCTTC,many,TRBV27,-,TRBJ2-1
CASSVDFVTSAGELFF,TGTGCCAGCAGCGTAGATTTCGTGACTAGCGCCGGGGAGCTGTTTTTT,few,TRBV9,TRBD2,TRBJ2-2
CASSVGDSLSGNTIYF,TGTGCCAGCAGCGTAGGGGACAGTCTATCTGGAAACACCATATATTTT,-,TRBV9,TRBD1,TRBJ1-3
CASSPGVAGGRGDEQFF,TGTGCTAGCAGCCCCGGGGTAGCGGGAGGGCGCGGCGATGAGCAGTTCTTC,few,TRBV7-7,TRBD2,TRBJ2-1
CASSSQAGVEDTQYF,TGTGCCAGCAGCTCCCAAGCGGGAGTAGAAGATACGCAGTATTTT,few,TRBV7-2,TRBD2,TRBJ2-3
CASSPVTGTDYEQYF,TGTGCCAGCTCACCTGTTACGGGTACAGACTACGAGCAGTACTTC,few,TRBV18,-,TRBJ2-7
CASSLGVRETQYF,TGTGCCAGCAGCTTAGGTGTCCGAGAGACCCAGTACTTC,-,TRBV7-2,-,TRBJ2-5
CASSFTGGEKLFF,TGTGCCAGCAGCTTTACAGGGGGTGAAAAACTGTTTTTT,-,TRBV7-2,TRBD1,TRBJ1-4
CASSLSETGELFF,TGCGCCAGCAGCCTATCAGAGACCGGGGAGCTGTTTTTT,-,TRBV5-1,-,TRBJ2-2
CASSWQREGRTNIQYF,TGTGCCAGCAGTTGGCAGCGGGAGGGCCGTACGAACATTCAGTACTTC,few,TRBV6-7,TRBD2,TRBJ2-4
CSANYRDEQFF,TGCAGTGCCAATTACAGGGATGAGCAGTTCTTC,few,TRBV20-1,-,TRBJ2-1
CASSLLEDEQFF,TGTGCCAGCAGCTTGCTGGAGGATGAGCAGTTCTTC,few,TRBV5-6,-,TRBJ2-1
CASRGPENTGELFF,TGTGCCAGCAGAGGTCCCGAGAACACCGGGGAGCTGTTTTTT,-,TRBV6-6,-,TRBJ2-2
CSVVSGSGDTQYF,TGCAGCGTTGTTAGCGGGAGTGGGGATACGCAGTATTTT,-,TRBV29-1,TRBD2,TRBJ2-3
CATSEDSGIGTDTQYF,TGTGCCACCAGCGAAGATAGCGGGATCGGGACAGATACGCAGTATTTT,-,TRBV15,TRBD2,TRBJ2-3
CASSVYNEQFF,TGTGCCAGCAGTGTTTACAATGAGCAGTTCTTC,many,TRBV25-1,-,TRBJ2-1
CASGYRGGGTDTQYF,TGCGCCAGCGGATACAGGGGAGGAGGTACAGATACGCAGTATTTT,-,TRBV5-1,-,TRBJ2-3
CASSQDLRPLYGYTF,TGCGCCAGCAGCCAAGATCTCCGTCCTTTATATGGCTACACCTTC,few,TRBV4-3,-,TRBJ1-2
CASSLTGGRYNEQFF,TGTGCCAGCAGCTTAACGGGCGGGAGATACAATGAGCAGTTCTTC,few,TRBV7-3,TRBD2,TRBJ2-1
CASSPEVRVGGYTF,TGTGCCAGCAGCCCAGAGGTTCGAGTCGGGGGCTACACCTTC,-,TRBV7-9,-,TRBJ1-2
CASSSIIGTSGGETQYF,TGTGCCAGCAGTTCCATCATAGGGACTAGCGGGGGAGAGACCCAGTACTTC,many,TRBV28,TRBD2,TRBJ2-5
CASSKNRNQPQHF,TGTGCCAGCAGTAAAAACAGGAATCAGCCCCAGCATTTT,few,TRBV6-6,-,TRBJ1-5
CASSEDTRRGPRYTF,TGTGCCAGCAGTGAAGACACTCGCAGGGGGCCTCGCTACACCTTC,few,TRBV2,TRBD1,TRBJ1-2
CASSQDLGGRNEQFF,TGCGCCAGCAGCCAAGATCTGGGCGGGAGAAATGAGCAGTTCTTC,few,TRBV4-3,TRBD2,TRBJ2-1
CSVGGQNYGYTF,TGCAGCGTTGGGGGACAGAACTATGGCTACACCTTC,many,TRBV29-1,TRBD1,TRBJ1-2
CASSQNSGSNFEKLFF,TGCGCCAGCAGCCAAAATTCTGGAAGTAATTTCGAAAAACTGTTTTTT,few,TRBV4-3,-,TRBJ1-4
CASSNGVYYGYTF,TGTGCCAGCAGCAACGGGGTATACTATGGCTACACCTTC,-,TRBV6-5,-,TRBJ1-2
CARSSYNEQFF,TGCGCCAGGAGCTCCTACAATGAGCAGTTCTTC,many,TRBV23-1,-,TRBJ2-1
CASSGVQGYNEQFF,TGTGCCAGCAGTGGGGTGCAGGGCTACAATGAGCAGTTCTTC,-,TRBV2,-,TRBJ2-1
CASSPLPYEQYF,TGTGCCAGCTCACCGCTACCCTACGAGCAGTACTTC,-,TRBV18,-,TRBJ2-7
CASSYLGTGRNGQYF,TGTGCCAGCAGTTACCTCGGGACAGGGAGAAACGGGCAGTACTTC,-,TRBV6-5,TRBD1,TRBJ2-5
CASSAQGQSKNIQYF,TGTGCCAGCAGCGCACAGGGACAGAGCAAAAACATTCAGTACTTC,-,TRBV9,TRBD1,TRBJ2-4
CASSREDADTQYF,TGTGCCAGCAGCCGGGAGGACGCAGATACGCAGTATTTT,-,TRBV11-2,TRBD2,TRBJ2-3
CASRQGSLGGTGELFF,TGTGCCAGTAGGCAGGGTTCCCTCGGGGGCACCGGGGAGCTGTTTTTT,few,TRBV19,-,TRBJ2-2
CASSQDGADTQYF,TGTGCCAGCAGCCAAGATGGGGCAGATACGCAGTATTTT,many,TRBV4-2,-,TRBJ2-3
CASRQGRDQPQHF,TGTGCCAGCAGACAGGGGAGAGATCAGCCCCAGCATTTT,-,TRBV6-6,TRBD1,TRBJ1-5
CASSSPARETQYF,TGTGCCAGCAGCTCCCCAGCAAGGGAGACCCAGTACTTC,few,TRBV28,-,TRBJ2-5
CASSLKEGWTEAFF,TGTGCCAGCAGTTTAAAGGAGGGGTGGACTGAAGCTTTCTTT,-,TRBV27,-,TRBJ1-1